This TCR beta chain came from a study of shared clonotypes between healthy human individuals. Study as a whole: CD4 naive cells filled three plates per donor, CD4 memory three, CD8 naive two and CD8 memory one.

V lost 4 bases, J lost 2 bases, and 11 bases lay in between. This CDR3 comprises 14 residues. Germline CDR1 is KGHSH and CDR2 is LQKENI. How the authors handled the data: Filtering differed because ImmunoSEQ produced junction-only sequences that carried no quality scores. Here immunoSEQ multiplex PCR was the method, and the copy in TCRdb shows in-frame clones only, minus some. That table is the source of V, J and clone size, and D and trimming were worked out from the DNA. The data hold roughly 1,000,000 clones, with approximately 80% observed a single time. Points from the study as a whole: Around 5% was the fraction of naive CD4 clonotypes found shared across a few donors.

This clone has more than one count but fewer than ten. Its antigen is unknown. A CD45RA-negative memory subset and a CD45RA+ naive subset were separated from the CD4+ cells. The TCR was taken from a man between 18 and 29 years old in good health. Some clones in this sample may be carry-over from other donors' samples. The chain links TRBV18 to TRBJ1-2; D perhaps matches TRBD1 (5 bases). The sample consisted of memory CD4+ T cells from PBMCs. Subset given: CD45RA-negative fraction. The CDR3 region is CASSLQATNYGYTF. The CDR3 nucleotides read TGTGCCAGCTCACTACAGGCTACAAACTATGGCTACACCTTC.